This TCR beta chain was captured in a study of blood T cell repertoires in COVID-19. This clone was recorded once. V lost 4 bases to trimming and J lost 0 bases, with 12 bases between them. Per the germline V gene, CDR1 is SGHNT and CDR2 is YYREEE (reference sequence). The CDR3 spans 15 residues. In the original processing: It was from reference gene primer amplification that nucleated cell counts were estimated. The data were produced by immunoSEQ multiplex PCR, yet TCRdb's version contains in-frame clones alone and is incomplete. The DNA gave D and trimming, while V, J and clone size come from that table. The table lists roughly 300,000 clones, roughly 93% of them singletons.

Sequenced input: PBMCs or T cells enriched from blood (not recorded which). This TCR was recovered from a woman aged 35 to 49 with acute COVID-19. This sequence joins TRBV5-4 and TRBJ2-3; D call uncertain. As DNA, the CDR3 is TGTGCCAGCAGCAAAACAGCATCTAGCACAGATACGCAGTATTTT. Its translation: CASSKTASSTDTQYF.